What follows are 19 T cell receptor beta chains derived from one specimen sequenced in a study of blood T cells in healthy people across ages. A second PCR of about 7 to 12 cycles used a sample-barcoded 5' primer and a J-beta primer mix. TCRdb reanalysed the 5' RACE reads using MiXCR and keeps one entry per CDR3 protein. The table includes 1.5 million to 2 million distinct CDR3 sequences, around 50% detected once. Sequencing was performed on blood. Receptor source: a woman aged 40-49 years in good health.

The V call is TRBV27, the J call TRBJ2-1; D call uncertain. CDR3 length: 14 amino acids. CDR1 MNHEY and CDR2 SMNVEV come from the germline V gene (reference sequence). Trimming removed 6 bases from V and 8 bases from J, with 17 bases in between. DNA for the CDR3: TGTGCCAGCAGCCACCGGTCACTTGTAGATGAGCAGTTCTTC. Protein: CASSHRSLVDEQFF.

The rearrangement joins TRBV4-1 to TRBJ2-5, with 10 nucleotides matching TRBD2. The CDR3 spans 15 residues. The V gene end was trimmed by 1 base and the J gene end by 11 bases; junction bases not matched to a gene: 10. Germline values: CDR1 MGHRA, CDR2 YSYEKL. In nucleotides, the CDR3 is TGCGCCAGCAGCCAAGCTAGCGGGGGACGCAATGAGCAGTACTTC. Protein: CASSQASGGRNEQYF.

V gene TRBV4-3 combines with J gene TRBJ2-1; 8 bases match TRBD2. The germline V gene encodes CDR1 LGHNA and CDR2 YSLEER. Losses at the gene ends were 2 bases for V and 5 bases for J; bases not matched to a gene: 8. The CDR3 has 16 amino acids. The DNA of the CDR3 is TGCGCCAGCAGCCAACTGGGGCGGGGGGCCGACAATGAGCAGTTCTTC. Translated, it gives CASSQLGRGADNEQFF.

In this sample, this clonotype turned up many times. The rearrangement uses TRBV4-1 and TRBJ2-5, with 7 bases matching TRBD2. Germline lookup yields CDR1 MGHRA and CDR2 YSYEKL. CDR3 length: 17 amino acids. The junction had 12 bases not matched to a gene; V was cut back by 0 bases and J by 5 bases. The CDR3 DNA is TGCGCCAGCAGCCAAGATGCGGCGCGGGGGACTGGTGAGACCCAGTACTTC. This translates into CASSQDAARGTGETQYF.

This clonotype was picked up a small number of times. The chain employs TRBV2 and TRBJ2-1; no reliable D call. Deletions cut 2 bases from V and 12 bases from J, with 8 bases between. The CDR3 has 11 amino acids. The germline V gene has CDR1 SNHLY and CDR2 FYNNEI. The CDR3 bases are TGTGCCAGCAGTGAAACTTTATGGCAGTTCTTC. It translates to CASSETLWQFF.

The chain joins TRBV2 to TRBJ2-3; unclear D gene. Trimming cost V 2 bases and J 4 bases, with 13 bases left between them. The CDR3 is 15 amino acids. Germline values: CDR1 SNHLY, CDR2 FYNNEI. This chain's CDR3 is CASSESRVQADTQYF. CDR3 DNA sequence: TGTGCCAGCAGTGAAAGTAGGGTGCAGGCAGATACGCAGTATTTT.

This clonotype was picked up a small number of times. J is TRBJ2-7 and V is TRBV20-1; 10 bases agree with TRBD1. The CDR3 has 13 amino acids. Trimming cost V 6 bases and J 6 bases; bases outside gene matches: 8. Looked up from germline, CDR1 is DFQATT and CDR2 is SNEGSKA (reference sequence). Here the CDR3 DNA reads TGCAGTGCGCGACAGGGGGCGATCGGCGAGCAGTACTTC. Translated: CSARQGAIGEQYF.

The rearrangement joins TRBV11-3 to TRBJ2-1, with D unclear. Germline V gene data show CDR1 as SGHNT and CDR2 as YENEEA. The CDR3 is made up of 15 amino acids. Trimming stripped 8 bases from V and 2 bases from J, with 16 bases between. CDR3 nucleotides: TGTGCCAGCCGAACCCGGGCTCCCACCTACAATGAGCAGTTCTTC. Amino acids: CASRTRAPTYNEQFF.

This chain connects TRBV5-6 to TRBJ2-2, with a weak D call TRBD1 (6 bases). Germline-derived CDR1 and CDR2 are SGHDT and YYEEEE. V lost 6 bases and J 7 bases, leaving 19 bases between the germline ends. The CDR3 has 15 amino acids. CDR3 DNA: TGTGCCAGCATCTACCGGGACACCACCATCGGGGAGCTGTTTTTT. Translation: CASIYRDTTIGELFF.

The chain uses TRBV20-1 and TRBJ2-3; TRBD2 agrees at 7 bases. Germline V lookup: CDR1 DFQATT, CDR2 SNEGSKA (reference sequence). Losses at the gene ends were 2 bases for V and 3 bases for J; bases not matched to a gene: 5. This CDR3 region has 14 residues. The CDR3 nucleotides read TGCAGTGCTAGAAGGGAGGGGCCTACAGATACGCAGTATTTT. Protein: CSARREGPTDTQYF.

The chain has TRBV20-1 and TRBJ2-3; TRBD2 agrees at 10 bases. With V trimmed by 8 bases and J by 2 bases, 10 bases remained unmatched. CDR3 size: 15 residues. CDR1 and CDR2 (germline): DFQATT, SNEGSKA (reference sequence). CDR3 DNA sequence: TGCAGTACCATCACTAGCGGGGATAACACAGATACGCAGTATTTT. It encodes CSTITSGDNTDTQYF.

The sample holds a few counts of this clonotype. The rearrangement joins TRBV12-3 or TRBV12-4 to TRBJ2-1; the D call may be TRBD1 or TRBD2 (5 bases each). The CDR3 consists of 15 residues. V was cut by 6 bases and J by 0 bases, with 12 bases left in between. The CDR3 DNA follows: TGTGCCAGCAGGTACGGGGCCAGCTCCTACAATGAGCAGTTCTTC. It is translated as CASRYGASSYNEQFF.

The J gene is TRBJ1-2, the V gene TRBV5-6; possibly TRBD1 for D (6 bases). This CDR3 is built from 13 residues. V lost 0 bases and J lost 8, with 11 bases in between. Germline assignment: CDR1 SGHDT and CDR2 YYEEEE. The CDR3 spells CASSLVSRGGYTF. The CDR3 DNA is TGTGCCAGCAGCTTGGTGTCGAGGGGGGGCTACACCTTC.

The chain uses TRBV18 and TRBJ2-3, with D perhaps TRBD2 (5 bases). Between the trimmed V and J ends, which lost 2 bases and 8 bases, there was a span of 11 bases. This CDR3 is 13 amino acids long. Per germline, CDR1 KGHSH and CDR2 LQKENI. The CDR3 loop is CASSPKGEGTQYF. CDR3 coding DNA: TGTGCCAGCTCACCAAAGGGAGAAGGTACGCAGTATTTT.

The chain uses TRBV6-5 and TRBJ2-1, with TRBD1 identical over 7 bases. V gave up 6 bases and J gave up 7 bases; unmatched junction bases: 9. The germline gives CDR1 MNHEY, CDR2 SVGAGI. The CDR3 sequence is 14 residues long. CDR3: CASRIRQGWNEQFF. CDR3 coding DNA: TGTGCCAGCAGGATTCGACAGGGTTGGAATGAGCAGTTCTTC.

CDR3: CSVEDTSRGTDTQYF. In DNA, the CDR3 is TGCAGCGTTGAAGATACGAGTCGAGGGACAGATACGCAGTATTTT. The rearrangement joins TRBV29-1 to TRBJ2-3; the D gene is possibly TRBD2 (5 bases). Germline-derived CDR1 and CDR2 are SQVTM and ANQGSEA. The CDR3 has 15 amino acids. The V gene lost 0 bases and the J gene lost 3 bases, with 13 bases spanning the gap.

The chain uses TRBV4-3 and TRBJ1-2; D is perhaps TRBD1 (5 bases). Per germline, CDR1 LGHNA and CDR2 YSLEER. V gave up 3 bases and J gave up 1 base, with 15 bases separating them. CDR3 length: 16 residues. The CDR3 nucleotides read TGCGCCAGCAGCCAGCCGACCGGGACGGTTAACTATGGCTACACCTTC. As protein: CASSQPTGTVNYGYTF.

This clonotype occurred many times. J is TRBJ2-5 and V is TRBV5-5; D gene unclear. Germline loops: CDR1 SGHKS, CDR2 YYEKEE (reference sequence). Trimming took 4 bases from V and 4 from J, leaving 8 bases between them. This CDR3 spans 12 amino acids. Here the CDR3 reads CASSPQVETQYF. DNA for the CDR3: TGTGCCAGCAGCCCGCAGGTAGAGACCCAGTACTTC.

Only one count was recorded for this clonotype. The rearrangement joins TRBV7-6 to TRBJ2-6; D gene unclear. Germline values: CDR1 SGHVS, CDR2 FNYEAQ. V lost 8 bases to trimming and J lost 0 bases, with 20 bases between them. This CDR3 has 18 amino acids. CDR3 sequence reads: CASAPPAHLISGANVLTF. In nucleotides, the CDR3 is TGTGCCAGCGCCCCCCCGGCCCACTTAATCTCTGGGGCCAACGTCCTGACTTTC.